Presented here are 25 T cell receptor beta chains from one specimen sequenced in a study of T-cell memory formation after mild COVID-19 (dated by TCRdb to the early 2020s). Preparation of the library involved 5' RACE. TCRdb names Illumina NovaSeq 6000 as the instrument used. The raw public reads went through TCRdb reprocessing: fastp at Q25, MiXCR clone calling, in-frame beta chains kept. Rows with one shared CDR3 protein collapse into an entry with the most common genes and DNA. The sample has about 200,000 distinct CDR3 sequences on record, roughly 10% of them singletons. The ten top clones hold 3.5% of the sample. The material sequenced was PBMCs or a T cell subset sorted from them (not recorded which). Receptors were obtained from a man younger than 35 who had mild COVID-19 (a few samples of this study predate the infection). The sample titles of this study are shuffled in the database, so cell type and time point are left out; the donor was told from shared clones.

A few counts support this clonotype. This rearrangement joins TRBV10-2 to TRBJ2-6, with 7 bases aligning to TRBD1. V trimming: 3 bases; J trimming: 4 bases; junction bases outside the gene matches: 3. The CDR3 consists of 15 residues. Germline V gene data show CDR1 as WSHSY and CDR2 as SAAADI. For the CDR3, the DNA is TGCGCCAGCAGTGACACAGGGGCCGGGGCCAACGTCCTGACTTTC. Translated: CASSDTGAGANVLTF.

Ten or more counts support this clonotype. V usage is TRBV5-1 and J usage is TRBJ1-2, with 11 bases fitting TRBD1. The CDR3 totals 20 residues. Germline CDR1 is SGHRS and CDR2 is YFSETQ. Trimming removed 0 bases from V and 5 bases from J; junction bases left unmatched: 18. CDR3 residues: CASSLGRRRVGQGAEYGYTF. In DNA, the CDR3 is TGCGCCAGCAGCTTGGGCCGGCGGCGCGTCGGACAGGGGGCGGAATATGGCTACACCTTC.

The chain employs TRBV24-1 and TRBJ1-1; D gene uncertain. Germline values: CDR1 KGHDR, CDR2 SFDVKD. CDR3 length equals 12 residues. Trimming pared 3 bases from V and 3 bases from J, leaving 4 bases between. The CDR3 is CATSDAHTEAFF. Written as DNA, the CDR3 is TGTGCCACCAGTGATGCTCACACTGAAGCTTTCTTT.

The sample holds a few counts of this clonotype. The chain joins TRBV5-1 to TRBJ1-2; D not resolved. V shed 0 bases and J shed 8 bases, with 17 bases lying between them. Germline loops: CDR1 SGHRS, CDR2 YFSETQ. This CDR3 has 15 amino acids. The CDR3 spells CASSLAPGSPEGYTF. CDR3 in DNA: TGCGCCAGCAGCTTGGCCCCCGGGAGCCCGGAGGGCTACACCTTC.

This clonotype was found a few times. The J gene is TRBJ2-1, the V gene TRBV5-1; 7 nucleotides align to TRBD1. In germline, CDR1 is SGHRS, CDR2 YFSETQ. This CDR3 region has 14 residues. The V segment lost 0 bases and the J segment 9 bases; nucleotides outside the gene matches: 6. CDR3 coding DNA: TGCGCCAGCAGCTTGGGGACAGGTAGATCTGAGCAGTTCTTC. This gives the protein CASSLGTGRSEQFF.

CDR3 DNA: TGTGCCAGCAGGGGTCAGGGGAAAAACATTCAGTACTTC. Encoded protein: CASRGQGKNIQYF. The chain couples TRBV12-3 or TRBV12-4 to TRBJ2-4; TRBD1 might be the D (6 bases). CDR3 length equals 13 residues. Trimming shortened V by 6 bases and J by 4 bases, and 10 bases separated the two germline ends.

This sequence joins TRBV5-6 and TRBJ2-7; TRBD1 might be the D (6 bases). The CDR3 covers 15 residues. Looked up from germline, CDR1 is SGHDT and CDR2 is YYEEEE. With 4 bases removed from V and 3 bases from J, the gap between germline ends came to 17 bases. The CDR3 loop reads CASSLDRSWGYEQYV. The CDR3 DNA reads TGTGCCAGCAGCCTCGACAGGTCGTGGGGCTACGAGCAGTACGTC.

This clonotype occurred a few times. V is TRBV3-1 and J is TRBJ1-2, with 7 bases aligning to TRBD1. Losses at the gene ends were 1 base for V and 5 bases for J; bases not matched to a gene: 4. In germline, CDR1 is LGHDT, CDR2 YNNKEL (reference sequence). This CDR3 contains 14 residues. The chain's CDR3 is CASSQGGQLYGYTF. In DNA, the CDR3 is TGTGCCAGCAGCCAAGGGGGACAGTTGTATGGCTACACCTTC.

Here the CDR3 reads CASSLALPNEQFF. CDR3 DNA: TGTGCCAGCAGCTTGGCCCTTCCCAATGAGCAGTTCTTC. The gene calls are TRBV11-3 and TRBJ2-1; no firm D call. This CDR3 is built from 13 residues. V was pared by 3 bases and J by 6 bases, with 9 bases between. Germline CDR1 and CDR2: SGHNT and YENEEA.

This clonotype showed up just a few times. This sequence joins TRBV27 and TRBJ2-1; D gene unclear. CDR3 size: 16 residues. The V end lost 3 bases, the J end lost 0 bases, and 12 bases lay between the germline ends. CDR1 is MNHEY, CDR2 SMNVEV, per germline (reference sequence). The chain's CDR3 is CASSFSTFSSYNEQFF. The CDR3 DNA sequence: TGTGCCAGCAGTTTCTCGACATTCAGCTCCTACAATGAGCAGTTCTTC.

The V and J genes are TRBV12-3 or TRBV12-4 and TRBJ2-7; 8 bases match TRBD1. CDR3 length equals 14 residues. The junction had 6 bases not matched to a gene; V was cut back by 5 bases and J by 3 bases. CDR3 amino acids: CASSARTGRYEQYF. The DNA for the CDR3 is TGTGCCAGCAGTGCCAGGACAGGGCGCTACGAGCAGTACTTC.

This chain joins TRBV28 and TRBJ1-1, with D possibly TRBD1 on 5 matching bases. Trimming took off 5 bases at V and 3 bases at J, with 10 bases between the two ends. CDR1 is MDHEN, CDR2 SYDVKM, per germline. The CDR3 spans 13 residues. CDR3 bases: TGTGCCAGCAGTCCACAGGTCTACACTGAAGCTTTCTTT. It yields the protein CASSPQVYTEAFF.

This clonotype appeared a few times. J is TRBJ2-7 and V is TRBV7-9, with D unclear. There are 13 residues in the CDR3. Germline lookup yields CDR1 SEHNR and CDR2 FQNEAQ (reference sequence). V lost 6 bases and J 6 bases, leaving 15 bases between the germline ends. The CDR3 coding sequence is TGTGCCAGCAGTGACGCCCGGGTGGGCGAGCAGTACTTC. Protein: CASSDARVGEQYF.

The CDR3 loop is CASSPGRGGYTF. CDR3 nucleotides: TGCGCCAGCAGTCCTGGACGTGGGGGCTACACCTTC. This sequence joins TRBV23-1 and TRBJ1-2; D unclear. TRBV23-1 is recorded as an ORF, its role being uncertain. V was trimmed by 4 bases and J by 8 bases, leaving 11 bases between them. The CDR3 extends over 12 amino acids.

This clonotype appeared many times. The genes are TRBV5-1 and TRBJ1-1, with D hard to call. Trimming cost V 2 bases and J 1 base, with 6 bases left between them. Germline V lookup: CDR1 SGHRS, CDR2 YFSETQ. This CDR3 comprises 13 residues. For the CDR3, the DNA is TGCGCCAGCAGCTTCGGGAAGAACACTGAAGCTTTCTTT. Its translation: CASSFGKNTEAFF.

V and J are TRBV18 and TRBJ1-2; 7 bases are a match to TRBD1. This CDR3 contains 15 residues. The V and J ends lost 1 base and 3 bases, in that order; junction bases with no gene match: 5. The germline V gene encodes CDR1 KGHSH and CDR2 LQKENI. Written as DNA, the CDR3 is TGTGCCAGCTCACCACGGACAGGCCAAGACTATGGCTACACCTTC. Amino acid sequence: CASSPRTGQDYGYTF.

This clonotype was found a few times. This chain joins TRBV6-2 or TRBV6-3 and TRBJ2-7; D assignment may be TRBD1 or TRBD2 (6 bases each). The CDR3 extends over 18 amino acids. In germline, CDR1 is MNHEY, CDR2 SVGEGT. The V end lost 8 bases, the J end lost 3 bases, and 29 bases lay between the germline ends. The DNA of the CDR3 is TGTGCCAGCTTCTCGGGGCGGCAACCTCGTAGGGGGGTCTACGAGCAGTACGTC. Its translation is CASFSGRQPRRGVYEQYV.

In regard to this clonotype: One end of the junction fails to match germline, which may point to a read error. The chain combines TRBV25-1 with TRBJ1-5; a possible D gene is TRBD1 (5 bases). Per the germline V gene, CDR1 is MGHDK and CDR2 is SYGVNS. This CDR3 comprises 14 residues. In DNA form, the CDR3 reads TGTGCCACCAGTGAATCGGCGGGGACGCGGCCCCAGCATTTT. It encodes CATSESAGTRPQHF.

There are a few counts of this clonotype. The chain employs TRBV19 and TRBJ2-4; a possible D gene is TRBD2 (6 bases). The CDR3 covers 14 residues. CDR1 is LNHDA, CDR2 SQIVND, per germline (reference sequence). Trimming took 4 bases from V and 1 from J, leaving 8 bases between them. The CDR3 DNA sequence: TGTGCCAGTAGTACCCGGGGGGCCAAAAACATTCAGTACTTC. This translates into CASSTRGAKNIQYF.

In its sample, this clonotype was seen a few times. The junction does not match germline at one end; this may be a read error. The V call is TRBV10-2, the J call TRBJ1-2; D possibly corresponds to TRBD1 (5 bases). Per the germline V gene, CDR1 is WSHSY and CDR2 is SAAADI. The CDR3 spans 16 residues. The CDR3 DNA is TGCGCCAGCAGCGAGTGGGGGACTGACCTCTTCTATGGCTACACCTTC. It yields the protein CASSEWGTDLFYGYTF.

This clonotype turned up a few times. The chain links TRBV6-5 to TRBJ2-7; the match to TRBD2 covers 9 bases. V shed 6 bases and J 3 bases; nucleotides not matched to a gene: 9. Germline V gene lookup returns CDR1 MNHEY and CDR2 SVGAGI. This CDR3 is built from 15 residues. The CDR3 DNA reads TGTGCCAGCAGATCCCCCCTAGCGGGGTACTACGAGCAGTACTTC. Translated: CASRSPLAGYYEQYF.

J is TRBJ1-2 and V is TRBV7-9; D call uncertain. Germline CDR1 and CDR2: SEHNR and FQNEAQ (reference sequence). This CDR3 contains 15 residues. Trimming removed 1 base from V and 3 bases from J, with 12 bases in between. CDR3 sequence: CASSLGGGLDYGYTF. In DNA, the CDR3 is TGTGCCAGCAGCTTAGGCGGAGGGTTAGACTATGGCTACACCTTC.

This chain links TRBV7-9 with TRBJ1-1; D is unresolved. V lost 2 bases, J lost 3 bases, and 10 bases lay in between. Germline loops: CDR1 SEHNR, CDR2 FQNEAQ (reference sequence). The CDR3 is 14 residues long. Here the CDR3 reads CASSLSERDTEAFF. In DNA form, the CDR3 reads TGTGCCAGCAGCTTATCCGAGAGGGACACTGAAGCTTTCTTT.

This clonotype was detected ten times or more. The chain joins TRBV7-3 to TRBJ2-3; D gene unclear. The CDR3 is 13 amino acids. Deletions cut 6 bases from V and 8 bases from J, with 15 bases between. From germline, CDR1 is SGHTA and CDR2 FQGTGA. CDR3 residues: CASRSDGRTTQYF. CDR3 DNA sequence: TGTGCCAGCAGATCTGACGGGCGGACTACGCAGTATTTT. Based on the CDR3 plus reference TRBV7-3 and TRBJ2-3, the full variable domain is GAGVSQTPSNKVTEKGKYVELRCDPISGHTALYWYRQSLGQGPEFLIYFQGTGAADDSGLPNDRFFAVRPEGSVSTLKIQRTERGDSAVYLCASRSDGRTTQYFGPGTRLTVL.

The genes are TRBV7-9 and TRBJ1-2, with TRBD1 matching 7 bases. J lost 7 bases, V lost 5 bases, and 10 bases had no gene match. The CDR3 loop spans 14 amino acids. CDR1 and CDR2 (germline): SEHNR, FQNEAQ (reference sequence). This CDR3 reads CASSRGGNLGGYTF. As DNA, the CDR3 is TGTGCCAGCAGCCGAGGGGGCAACCTCGGTGGCTACACCTTC.